A single sample gave rise to the 16 T cell receptor beta chains below, sequenced in a study of metastatic and nonmetastatic thyroid tumors. All patients were treatment-naive before thyroid surgery. TCRdb ran MiXCR on the PCR reads. There are 20,000 to 25,000 clones in the sample; around 15% occur only once, and around 36% lies in the top ten. The specimen sequenced was blood. The receptors stem from a female donor with papillary thyroid cancer or a benign thyroid nodule (not recorded which). Some clones in this sample may be carry-over from other donors' samples.

This chain connects TRBV7-6 to TRBJ2-7; D gene uncertain. The V gene's germline CDR1 is SGHVS and CDR2 FNYEAQ. V lost 5 bases to trimming and J lost 3 bases, with 17 bases between them. The CDR3 is 15 amino acids. The CDR3 nucleotides read TGTGCCAGCAGCAAAGATCAAGGCCTGGACTACGAGCAGTACTTC. Encoded protein: CASSKDQGLDYEQYF.

This clone counts as medium-sized (0.01 to 0.1%). The rearrangement uses TRBV4-2 and TRBJ2-1; possible D gene TRBD2, 6 bases. This CDR3 spans 16 amino acids. The germline V gene has CDR1 LGHNA and CDR2 YNFKEQ. V dropped 0 bases and J dropped 1 base, with 10 bases sitting between them. Here the CDR3 DNA reads TGTGCCAGCAGCCAAGATGCGGGACTTTCCTACAATGAGCAGTTCTTC. Translation gives CASSQDAGLSYNEQFF.

The chain links TRBV5-6 to TRBJ2-2; no clear D. Trimming removed 1 base from V and 2 bases from J, with 9 bases in between. This CDR3 comprises 15 residues. Germline CDR1 and CDR2: SGHDT and YYEEEE. This CDR3 is CASSLWSVNTGELFF. CDR3 DNA sequence: TGTGCCAGCAGCTTGTGGAGCGTTAACACCGGGGAGCTGTTTTTT.

This clone was detected many times. The gene calls are TRBV28 and TRBJ2-5; 10 bases fit TRBD2. The V gene end was trimmed by 1 base and the J gene end by 10 bases; junction bases not matched to a gene: 27. Germline CDR1 MDHEN, CDR2 SYDVKM. The CDR3 length is 21 residues. CDR3 DNA: TGTGCCAGCAGTTTATCCTACCCGGGGCTAGCGGGGGCCTTCGCCCAAGAGGTCCAGTACTTC. This translates into CASSLSYPGLAGAFAQEVQYF.

J is TRBJ2-7 and V is TRBV7-8; 8 bases are shared with TRBD1. CDR3 size: 17 residues. The V and J ends lost 0 bases and 0 bases, in that order; junction bases with no gene match: 7. CDR1 and CDR2 from the germline V gene are SGHVS and FQNEAQ. CDR3 DNA: TGTGCCAGCAGCTTAGCGCCCAGGGGGCGAAGCTCCTACGAGCAGTACTTC. Amino acids: CASSLAPRGRSSYEQYF. The full variable domain, in which reference TRBV7-8 and TRBJ2-7 provide the parts outside the CDR3, is GAGVSQSPRYKVAKRGQDVALRCDPISGHVSLFWYQQALGQGPEFLTYFQNEAQLDKSGLPSDRFFAERPEGSVSTLKIQRTQQEDSAVYLCASSLAPRGRSSYEQYFGPGTRLTVT.

Many counts were recorded for this clone. The chain links TRBV7-9 to TRBJ2-5; 7 nucleotides line up with TRBD1. Germline V gene sequence: CDR1 SEHNR, CDR2 FQNEAQ (reference sequence). This CDR3 is built from 14 residues. J lost 1 base, V lost 4 bases, and 3 bases had no gene match. For the CDR3, the DNA is TGTGCCAGCAGCTCGGGACAGCCCCAAGAGACCCAGTACTTC. Translation: CASSSGQPQETQYF. Filled out from reference TRBV7-9 and TRBJ2-5, the complete variable domain reads DTGVSQNPRHKITKRGQNVTFRCDPISEHNRLYWYRQTLGQGPEFLTYFQNEAQLEKSRLLSDRFSAERPKGSFSTLEIQRTEQGDSAMYLCASSSGQPQETQYFGPGTRLLVL.

There are many counts of this clone. The rearrangement joins TRBV4-1 to TRBJ1-5; D is undetermined. CDR1 is MGHRA, CDR2 YSYEKL, per germline. V lost 0 bases to trimming and J lost 4 bases, with 13 bases between them. The CDR3 runs 16 residues. This CDR3 reads CASSQDGGLGNQPQHF. The CDR3 DNA reads TGCGCCAGCAGCCAAGATGGAGGACTGGGTAATCAGCCCCAGCATTTT.

This clone was observed many times. The V gene is TRBV6-1, the J gene TRBJ2-5; D may be TRBD1 or TRBD2 (7 bases each). V shed 9 bases and J shed 7 bases, with 15 bases lying between them. From germline, CDR1 is MNHNS and CDR2 SASEGT. The length of the CDR3 is 12 residues. This CDR3 reads CASGQGEGTQYF. The CDR3 DNA sequence: TGTGCCAGTGGGCAGGGGGAGGGGACCCAGTACTTC.

This clone was found many times. CDR3 residues: CASSTGLAANTGELFF. The CDR3 nucleotides are TGTGCCAGCAGCACGGGACTAGCGGCGAACACCGGGGAGCTGTTTTTT. The chain carries TRBV5-4 and TRBJ2-2; the match to TRBD2 covers 11 bases. This CDR3 has 16 amino acids. With V trimmed by 4 bases and J by 0 bases, 2 bases remained unmatched. Germline V CDR1 and CDR2: SGHNT, YYREEE (reference sequence).

The table lists this clone with many counts. V gene TRBV25-1 combines with J gene TRBJ2-1; D remains ambiguous. The germline V gene encodes CDR1 MGHDK and CDR2 SYGVNS. V lost 7 bases and J 10 bases, leaving 11 bases between the germline ends. The CDR3 totals 11 residues. The chain's CDR3 is CASTLGGEQFF. The CDR3 DNA sequence: TGTGCCAGCACGTTAGGTGGCGAGCAGTTCTTC.

Ten or more counts support this clone. This chain joins TRBV7-2 and TRBJ2-7; maybe TRBD2 (6 bases). The CDR3 runs to 15 residues. Trimming shortened V by 8 bases and J by 4 bases, and 21 bases separated the two germline ends. Germline V CDR1 and CDR2: SGHTA, FQGNSA. The CDR3 sequence: CASSPGGGSWYEQYF. The DNA of the CDR3 is TGTGCCAGCTCCCCAGGCGGAGGGAGCTGGTACGAGCAGTACTTC.

This clone was seen at least ten times. V gene TRBV20-1 combines with J gene TRBJ2-1; 13 bases map to TRBD2. V gave up 5 bases and J gave up 6 bases; unmatched junction bases: 7. CDR1 is DFQATT and CDR2 is SNEGSKA in the germline V gene (reference sequence). This CDR3 region has 15 residues. This chain's CDR3 is CSAGNRTSGGNEQFF. CDR3 in DNA: TGCAGTGCTGGGAATCGGACTAGCGGGGGCAATGAGCAGTTCTTC.

This clone has a count of ten or more. The rearrangement joins TRBV5-1 to TRBJ2-5; D call uncertain. The CDR3 is 13 residues long. V lost 5 bases and J 2 bases, leaving 10 bases between the germline ends. The germline V gene encodes CDR1 SGHRS and CDR2 YFSETQ. CDR3 sequence: CASSRTPQETQYF. The DNA of the CDR3 is TGCGCCAGCAGTCGAACACCTCAAGAGACCCAGTACTTC.

This clone occurred a few times. The chain uses TRBV6-6 and TRBJ1-2; 7 positions match TRBD1. Germline V CDR1 and CDR2: MNHNY, SVGAGI (reference sequence). Trimming at V came to 4 bases and at J to 5 bases, leaving 16 bases not matched to a gene. This CDR3 has 17 amino acids. CDR3 region: CASSSSPQRQGRYGYTF. CDR3 bases: TGTGCCAGCAGTTCCTCACCCCAACGACAGGGACGGTATGGCTACACCTTC.

This clone was observed at least ten times. The chain combines TRBV30 with TRBJ2-1; TRBD2 agrees at 13 bases. Trimming cost V 3 bases and J 6 bases; bases outside gene matches: 2. The CDR3 runs 14 residues. Per the germline V gene, CDR1 is GTSNPN and CDR2 is SVGIG (reference sequence). CDR3 nucleotide sequence: TGTGCCTGGAGGGGACTAGCGGGAAGCAATGAGCAGTTCTTC. Protein sequence: CAWRGLAGSNEQFF.

This clone was observed a few times. A read error may be the cause here, since a much bigger clone is one base away. The V and J genes are TRBV7-7 and TRBJ2-2, with D maybe TRBD2 (5 bases). CDR1 SSHAT and CDR2 FNYEAQ come from the germline V gene (reference sequence). The CDR3 runs to 15 residues. CDR3 region: CASSLDRSNTGELVF. The CDR3 DNA reads TGTGCTAGCAGCTTGGACCGATCGAACACCGGGGAGCTGGTTTTT.